These 32 T cell receptor beta chains were all obtained from the same sample, sequenced in a study of molecular identifiers for immune sequencing clone quantification. TCRdb used MiXCR to reprocess the PCR reads, holding one entry per CDR3 protein. The sample records about 300,000 distinct CDR3 sequences, roughly a fifth being singletons. Source material: naive CD8+ T cells from blood, with Jurkat cell RNA spiked in. Stated subset: FACS-sorted CD8+CD4-CCR7+CD45RA+ naive T cells. Receptors originate from a human donor in good health. Some libraries in this study had Jurkat cell RNA spiked in.

This clonotype was counted ten times or more. The chain links TRBV29-1 to TRBJ1-4, with D unclear. The CDR3 runs to 12 residues. The germline gives CDR1 SQVTM, CDR2 ANQGSEA. Trimming left V 5 bases short and J 8 bases short, with 12 bases between. CDR3 bases: TGCAGCGTTCGAACTCCCGGAGAAAAACTGTTTTTT. Its translation: CSVRTPGEKLFF.

This clonotype came up a few times. The CDR3 here is CATSSGGYEQYF. Here the CDR3 DNA reads TGTGCCACCAGCTCAGGGGGCTACGAGCAGTACTTC. The chain carries TRBV24-1 and TRBJ2-7; 7 nucleotides line up with TRBD1. Trimming at V came to 7 bases and at J to 3 bases, leaving 2 bases not matched to a gene. Germline-derived CDR1 and CDR2 are KGHDR and SFDVKD. The length of the CDR3 is 12 residues.

In its sample, this clonotype was seen many times. The rearrangement uses TRBV28 and TRBJ2-6; tentatively, D is TRBD1 (6 bases). The V gene lost 6 bases and the J gene lost 0 bases, with 6 bases spanning the gap. The length of the CDR3 is 14 residues. CDR1 and CDR2 from the germline V gene are MDHEN and SYDVKM. CDR3: CASRGGSGANVLTF. In nucleotides, the CDR3 is TGTGCCAGCAGAGGGGGCTCTGGGGCCAACGTCCTGACTTTC.

This clonotype has more than one count but fewer than ten. This rearrangement joins TRBV27 to TRBJ2-2; TRBD1 agrees at 7 bases. Germline V gene data show CDR1 as MNHEY and CDR2 as SMNVEV (reference sequence). This CDR3 has 14 amino acids. Trimming removed 4 bases from V and 6 bases from J; junction bases left unmatched: 5. The CDR3 loop is CASSYRGGPGELFF. The CDR3 region has the DNA TGTGCCAGCAGTTACAGGGGTGGACCCGGGGAGCTGTTTTTT.

This clonotype was counted at least ten times. This chain connects TRBV20-1 to TRBJ1-5, with D perhaps matching TRBD1 (5 bases). The CDR3 has 14 amino acids. CDR1 DFQATT and CDR2 SNEGSKA come from the germline V gene (reference sequence). Trimming removed 1 base at V and 2 bases at J, with 9 bases between. The chain's CDR3 is CSARGGGGNQPQHF. Written as DNA, the CDR3 is TGCAGTGCTAGAGGGGGCGGCGGCAATCAGCCCCAGCATTTT.

This clonotype was recorded at least ten times. The chain uses TRBV7-9 and TRBJ1-2, with unresolved D. The germline V and J ends were trimmed by 4 bases and 4 bases, with 19 bases remaining between them. Germline-derived CDR1 and CDR2 are SEHNR and FQNEAQ (reference sequence). The CDR3 is 16 amino acids. Here the CDR3 reads CASSSSVLVGRYGYTF. The CDR3 coding sequence is TGTGCCAGCAGCTCAAGCGTACTTGTGGGCCGCTATGGCTACACCTTC.

Regarding this clonotype: A much larger clone lies one base from this, so it may be a read error. J is TRBJ2-7 and V is TRBV27; D might be TRBD1 or TRBD2, each matching 5 bases. Germline V lookup: CDR1 MNHEY, CDR2 SMNVEV (reference sequence). The CDR3 has 14 amino acids. CDR3: CAGSFSTWGNEQYF. CDR3 nucleotide sequence: TGTGCCGGCAGTTTTTCTACGTGGGGGAACGAGCAGTACTTC.

This clonotype has more than one count but fewer than ten. The rearrangement uses TRBV27 and TRBJ1-5; D possibly corresponds to TRBD1 (5 bases). The CDR3 contains 13 residues. The germline V gene has CDR1 MNHEY and CDR2 SMNVEV (reference sequence). Trimming shortened V by 3 bases and J by 7 bases, and 10 bases separated the two germline ends. Here the CDR3 reads CASSFGAGQPQHF. CDR3 coding DNA: TGTGCCAGCAGTTTCGGGGCTGGGCAGCCCCAGCATTTT.

This clonotype was seen many times. The chain links TRBV20-1 to TRBJ2-3; TRBD2 is a possible D gene (6 bases). With 5 bases removed from V and 6 bases from J, the gap between germline ends came to 12 bases. The germline CDR1 and CDR2 sequences are DFQATT and SNEGSKA (reference sequence). This CDR3 is 12 amino acids long. The CDR3 DNA sequence: TGCAGTGCTCCGACTCTAGCGGATACGCAGTATTTT. Translated, it gives CSAPTLADTQYF.

This clonotype was counted a few times. The V and J genes are TRBV20-1 and TRBJ1-4; D may be TRBD1 (6 bases). Germline V CDR1 and CDR2: DFQATT, SNEGSKA (reference sequence). The CDR3 has 16 amino acids. The germline V and J ends were trimmed by 7 bases and 1 base, with 19 bases remaining between them. The CDR3 DNA is TGCAGTGTCCCACTGGGGGGCGCGGGAACTAATGAAAAACTGTTTTTT. It encodes CSVPLGGAGTNEKLFF.

This clonotype was observed at least ten times. V gene TRBV5-6 combines with J gene TRBJ2-1, with D maybe TRBD2 (6 bases). Germline CDR1 and CDR2: SGHDT and YYEEEE. The CDR3 totals 15 residues. Trimming left V 2 bases short and J 5 bases short, with 14 bases between. The CDR3 is CASSLILAANNEQFF. As DNA, the CDR3 is TGTGCCAGCAGCTTAATACTAGCTGCAAACAATGAGCAGTTCTTC.

The sample holds many counts of this clonotype. The chain links TRBV19 to TRBJ1-1; no clear D. Germline loops: CDR1 LNHDA, CDR2 SQIVND (reference sequence). The CDR3 totals 16 residues. V was pared by 1 base and J by 0 bases, with 12 bases between. The CDR3 DNA follows: TGTGCCAGTAGTATAGTACGGCAGACCCTGAACACTGAAGCTTTCTTT. It codes for CASSIVRQTLNTEAFF.

This clonotype was seen at least ten times. The genes are TRBV24-1 and TRBJ2-2; no firm D call. The V gene's germline CDR1 is KGHDR and CDR2 SFDVKD. The CDR3 loop spans 14 amino acids. Trimming left V 1 base short and J 6 bases short, with 8 bases between. CDR3 loop: CATSDFTASGELFF. CDR3 bases: TGTGCCACCAGTGATTTTACAGCATCCGGGGAGCTGTTTTTT.

This clonotype was picked up many times. This rearrangement joins TRBV7-9 to TRBJ1-4; no clear D. The CDR3 is 13 amino acids. The germline gives CDR1 SEHNR, CDR2 FQNEAQ (reference sequence). Trimming left V 5 bases short and J 5 bases short, with 9 bases between. The CDR3 sequence: CASSPESNEKLFF. The CDR3 region has the DNA TGTGCCAGCAGCCCTGAATCCAATGAAAAACTGTTTTTT.

This clonotype has more than one count but fewer than ten. The V and J genes are TRBV3-1 and TRBJ2-3, with D perhaps TRBD2 (5 bases). There are 17 residues in the CDR3. The V end lost 4 bases, the J end lost 1 base, and 18 bases lay between the germline ends. Germline V gene lookup returns CDR1 LGHDT and CDR2 YNNKEL (reference sequence). The CDR3 sequence is CASSPLDSVRGTDTQYF. The CDR3 nucleotides are TGTGCCAGCAGCCCGCTAGATAGCGTAAGGGGCACAGATACGCAGTATTTT.

This clonotype appeared a few times. V is TRBV11-3 and J is TRBJ2-5; maybe TRBD1 (6 bases). Trimming took off 3 bases at V and 7 bases at J, with 18 bases between the two ends. This CDR3 has 15 residues. Germline lookup yields CDR1 SGHNT and CDR2 YENEEA. CDR3 amino acids: CASSLDNREGGTQYF. In DNA, the CDR3 is TGTGCCAGCAGCTTGGATAACAGGGAAGGGGGGACCCAGTACTTC.

This clonotype was observed a handful of times. The chain joins TRBV20-1 to TRBJ2-5; D not resolved. The germline V gene has CDR1 DFQATT and CDR2 SNEGSKA (reference sequence). The V end lost 0 bases, the J end lost 5 bases, and 16 bases lay between the germline ends. The CDR3 totals 15 residues. The CDR3 region has the DNA TGCAGTGCTAGAGATCGGAGATACACCGGGGAGACCCAGTACTTC. This translates into CSARDRRYTGETQYF.

This clonotype occurred many times. The chain links TRBV7-9 to TRBJ2-1; D call uncertain. Deletions cut 4 bases from V and 6 bases from J, with 16 bases between. This CDR3 spans 15 amino acids. CDR1 and CDR2 (germline): SEHNR, FQNEAQ (reference sequence). CDR3 nucleotides: TGTGCCAGCAGCTCCCTCTCTCCGAGTTCCAATGAGCAGTTCTTC. It is translated as CASSSLSPSSNEQFF.

This clonotype was detected many times. This chain uses TRBV13 with TRBJ2-7, with TRBD2 matching 8 bases. Trimming took 5 bases from V and 0 from J; bases not matched to a gene: 6. The germline V gene has CDR1 PRHDT and CDR2 FYEKMQ (reference sequence). CDR3 length: 15 residues. The CDR3 DNA reads as TGTGCCAGCAGCACTACTAGCGGTAGCTCCTACGAGCAGTACTTC. Amino acids: CASSTTSGSSYEQYF.

The count of this clonotype is one. The V gene is TRBV6-5, the J gene TRBJ2-3; 11 nucleotides match TRBD2. Germline V gene data show CDR1 as MNHEY and CDR2 as SVGAGI. The V and J ends lost 7 bases and 2 bases, in that order; junction bases with no gene match: 8. The CDR3 is made up of 16 amino acids. CDR3 DNA: TGTGCCAGCACGACTAGCGGGAAATCGGTCACAGATACGCAGTATTTT. This sequence encodes CASTTSGKSVTDTQYF.

This clonotype was seen ten or more times. The CDR3 here is CASSFPGAGEQYF. In DNA form, the CDR3 reads TGTGCCAGCAGTTTCCCGGGGGCGGGGGAGCAGTACTTC. The chain couples TRBV27 to TRBJ2-7; perhaps D is TRBD1 or TRBD2 (6 bases each). This CDR3 has 13 amino acids. CDR1 is MNHEY and CDR2 is SMNVEV in the germline V gene (reference sequence). V lost 3 bases, J lost 7 bases, and 13 bases lay in between.

This clonotype was counted ten times or more. The chain is built from TRBV7-2 and TRBJ2-6; a possible D gene is TRBD2 (6 bases). V lost 1 base to trimming and J lost 0 bases, with 16 bases between them. This CDR3 region has 19 residues. Per the germline V gene, CDR1 is SGHTA and CDR2 is FQGNSA. CDR3 region: CASSLEGGEDFSGANVLTF. The CDR3 DNA follows: TGTGCCAGCAGCTTAGAAGGAGGGGAAGATTTCTCTGGGGCCAACGTCCTGACTTTC.

This clonotype has at least ten counts. The rearrangement joins TRBV7-9 to TRBJ2-7; 10 bases are a match to TRBD2. Germline V gives CDR1 SEHNR, CDR2 FQNEAQ (reference sequence). With 0 bases clipped from V and 5 bases from J, the junction kept 10 bases outside the gene matches. This CDR3 is built from 17 residues. The CDR3, as DNA: TGTGCCAGCAGCTTAGCGTTGCCTAGCGGGAGTCTACACGAGCAGTACTTC. It encodes CASSLALPSGSLHEQYF.

This clonotype showed up many times. The V gene is TRBV7-9, the J gene TRBJ2-3; 9 positions agree with TRBD1. This CDR3 contains 19 residues. Trimming cost V 1 base and J 6 bases; bases outside gene matches: 17. Germline CDR1 is SEHNR and CDR2 is FQNEAQ (reference sequence). CDR3 sequence reads: CASSLVAGTGTGLIDTQYF. CDR3 nucleotide sequence: TGTGCCAGCAGCTTAGTTGCGGGGACCGGGACAGGGTTAATTGATACGCAGTATTTT.

This clonotype was counted only a few times. The chain carries TRBV20-1 and TRBJ2-7; D is perhaps TRBD1 or TRBD2 (5 bases each). The germline V gene encodes CDR1 DFQATT and CDR2 SNEGSKA (reference sequence). V was cut by 1 base and J by 4 bases, with 17 bases left in between. The CDR3 has 15 residues. Here the CDR3 DNA reads TGCAGTGCTAGAGGAACGGGGCAGGGATATTACGAGCAGTACTTC. Amino acids: CSARGTGQGYYEQYF.

This clonotype was recorded at least ten times. The rearrangement links TRBV20-1 to TRBJ2-5; D is unresolved. V lost 0 bases and J lost 2, with 7 bases in between. Looked up from germline, CDR1 is DFQATT and CDR2 is SNEGSKA (reference sequence). The CDR3 is 13 amino acids. The CDR3 sequence: CSAREAVQETQYF. The CDR3, as DNA: TGCAGTGCTAGAGAGGCTGTACAAGAGACCCAGTACTTC.

Here the CDR3 DNA reads TGTGCCAGCAGCCCTGGACAGGATGGAGAGACCCAGTACTTC. It specifies CASSPGQDGETQYF. The gene calls are TRBV7-6 and TRBJ2-5, with TRBD1 identical over 7 bases. Germline CDR1 reads SGHVS; CDR2 reads FNYEAQ. The V segment lost 5 bases and the J segment 4 bases; nucleotides outside the gene matches: 7. The CDR3 extends over 14 amino acids.

The chain has TRBV11-2 and TRBJ2-1, with TRBD2 identical over 11 bases. V was clipped by 3 bases and J by 9 bases; unmatched bases: 7. The CDR3 extends over 15 amino acids. The germline V gene has CDR1 SGHAT and CDR2 FQNNGV. The CDR3 spells CASSFRTSGLGEQFF. CDR3 sequence (DNA): TGTGCCAGCAGCTTTAGGACTAGCGGGCTTGGTGAGCAGTTCTTC.

There are many counts of this clonotype. The V gene is TRBV19, the J gene TRBJ1-1; 9 bases line up with TRBD1. The CDR3 loop spans 13 amino acids. The ends lost 3 bases at V and 14 bases at J; junction bases unmatched: 10. From germline, CDR1 is LNHDA and CDR2 SQIVND (reference sequence). The CDR3 here is CASSMDRGSLDFF. CDR3 nucleotides: TGTGCCAGTAGTATGGACAGGGGATCTTTGGACTTCTTT.

At least ten counts were recorded for this clonotype. This rearrangement joins TRBV25-1 to TRBJ1-1; D is ambiguous. The V gene's germline CDR1 is MGHDK and CDR2 SYGVNS. CDR3 length: 12 amino acids. V was trimmed by 4 bases and J by 1 base, leaving 4 bases between them. The CDR3 nucleotides are TGTGCCAGCAGTGTCGGGAACACTGAAGCTTTCTTT. Its translation: CASSVGNTEAFF.

This clonotype was picked up many times. The chain couples TRBV12-3 or TRBV12-4 to TRBJ1-6, with a weak D call TRBD1 (6 bases). V was cut by 7 bases and J by 4 bases, with 17 bases left in between. The CDR3 sequence is 16 residues long. CDR3 sequence reads: CASTRQASLYNSPLHF. Here the CDR3 DNA reads TGTGCCAGCACCCGACAGGCCTCTCTTTATAATTCACCCCTCCACTTT.

This clonotype was seen at least ten times. This sequence joins TRBV6-2 or TRBV6-3 and TRBJ2-1; maybe TRBD1 (6 bases). From germline, CDR1 is MNHEY and CDR2 SVGEGT. This CDR3 spans 14 amino acids. V dropped 6 bases and J dropped 5 bases, with 14 bases sitting between them. The CDR3 region is CASSPQQGHNEQFF. DNA of the CDR3: TGTGCCAGCAGCCCACAACAGGGCCACAATGAGCAGTTCTTC.